Presented here are 29 T cell receptor beta chains from one specimen sequenced in a study of cytomegalovirus exposure and HLA in healthy donors. The PCR was carried out with 60 Vbeta primers and 13 Jbeta primers. Profiled with immunoSEQ multiplex PCR; TCRdb holds only in-frame clones, not every one. There are some 120,000 clones in the sample; roughly 78% occur only once, and more than 2.5% lies in the top ten. The sample consisted of PBMCs. The receptors here all came from a male donor in good health and CMV-seronegative.

The V gene is TRBV5-4, the J gene TRBJ2-1, with TRBD2 as a possible D gene (6 bases). Germline V lookup: CDR1 SGHNT, CDR2 YYREEE (reference sequence). Deletions cut 0 bases from V and 0 bases from J, with 10 bases between. The CDR3 covers 16 residues. CDR3 DNA: TGTGCCAGCAGCTTGGTAGCGGCTAGCTCCTACAATGAGCAGTTCTTC. The encoded protein is CASSLVAASSYNEQFF.

The chain carries TRBV5-1 and TRBJ1-1, with unresolved D. Germline CDR1 SGHRS, CDR2 YFSETQ. The CDR3 is 13 residues long. Trimming removed 0 bases at V and 7 bases at J, with 10 bases between. The CDR3 region has the DNA TGCGCCAGCAGCTTGGCGGGGAACGGTGAAGCTTTCTTT. Translating it yields CASSLAGNGEAFF.

The V gene is TRBV6-1, the J gene TRBJ1-5; 7 bases fit TRBD1. Germline CDR1 is MNHNS and CDR2 is SASEGT. This CDR3 has 14 amino acids. Trimming at V came to 2 bases and at J to 4 bases, leaving 2 bases not matched to a gene. As DNA, the CDR3 is TGTGCCAGCAGTGAACCAGGGGGAAATCAGCCCCAGCATTTT. Its protein product is CASSEPGGNQPQHF.

The chain couples TRBV28 to TRBJ2-2, with D perhaps TRBD2 (5 bases). The CDR3 is 18 amino acids. Trimming cost V 3 bases and J 0 bases, with 17 bases left between them. The V gene's germline CDR1 is MDHEN and CDR2 SYDVKM. The CDR3 loop reads CASSFIAWRRTNTGELFF. CDR3 coding DNA: TGTGCCAGCAGTTTCATCGCGTGGCGGAGGACGAACACCGGGGAGCTGTTTTTT.

The V gene is TRBV6-5, the J gene TRBJ1-2, with D unresolved. V was trimmed by 5 bases and J by 11 bases, leaving 12 bases between them. CDR3 size: 11 residues. Germline CDR1 MNHEY, CDR2 SVGAGI. CDR3 sequence: CASSRLSVYTF. In DNA, the CDR3 is TGTGCCAGCAGTCGTCTTTCCGTTTACACCTTC.

This clone was detected only a few times. The gene calls are TRBV5-1 and TRBJ1-6; D ambiguous. Trimming took 7 bases from V and 7 from J, leaving 9 bases between them. The germline V gene encodes CDR1 SGHRS and CDR2 YFSETQ. The CDR3 covers 12 residues. The CDR3 here is CASRQANSPLHF. For the CDR3, the DNA is TGCGCCAGCCGACAAGCCAATTCACCCCTCCACTTT. Full variable domain (remainder filled in from reference TRBV5-1 and TRBJ1-6): KAGVTQTPRYLIKTRGQQVTLSCSPISGHRSVSWYQQTPGQGLQFLFEYFSETQRNKGNFPGRFSGRQFSNSRSEMNVSTLELGDSALYLCASRQANSPLHFGNGTRLTVT.

The chain combines TRBV13 with TRBJ2-7; TRBD1 is a possible D gene (7 bases). Per germline, CDR1 PRHDT and CDR2 FYEKMQ (reference sequence). Between the trimmed V and J ends, which lost 4 bases and 7 bases, there was a span of 26 bases. The CDR3 consists of 17 residues. The CDR3 DNA reads as TGTGCCAGCAGCTCAAGCCTCTTGGCGACAGGGACTCAGGAGCAGTACTTC. As protein: CASSSSLLATGTQEQYF.

The V call is TRBV6-1, the J call TRBJ1-5, with 7 bases that match TRBD1. Germline V gene sequence: CDR1 MNHNS, CDR2 SASEGT. There are 14 residues in the CDR3. Germline trimming cut 7 bases from V and 3 bases from J; bases unmatched to any gene: 6. CDR3 amino acids: CASMVGQTNQPQHF. CDR3 nucleotides: TGTGCCAGCATGGTGGGACAGACCAATCAGCCCCAGCATTTT.

The chain combines TRBV5-1 with TRBJ1-4, with D maybe TRBD1 (5 bases). Trimming stripped 0 bases from V and 7 bases from J, with 10 bases between. Germline CDR1 and CDR2: SGHRS and YFSETQ. The CDR3 runs to 14 residues. Written as DNA, the CDR3 is TGCGCCAGCAGCTTGGCAGGGCTAGGTGAAAAACTGTTTTTT. Translated, it gives CASSLAGLGEKLFF.

This chain uses TRBV10-1 with TRBJ1-1, with a weak D call TRBD1 (6 bases). Trimming took 2 bases from V and 3 from J, leaving 7 bases between them. The CDR3 loop spans 13 amino acids. Germline assignment: CDR1 WNHNN and CDR2 SYGVQD (reference sequence). CDR3 sequence (DNA): TGCGCCAGCAGTGAGCGACAGGACACTGAAGCTTTCTTT. Translation: CASSERQDTEAFF.

J is TRBJ1-2 and V is TRBV30; D possibly corresponds to TRBD1 (5 bases). The V end was cut by 5 bases, the J end by 8 bases, with 18 bases between. This CDR3 spans 13 amino acids. Germline CDR1 reads GTSNPN; CDR2 reads SVGIG (reference sequence). The CDR3 DNA follows: TGTGCCTGGCAGGGACTCACCTTTGTGGGCTACACCTTC. This translates into CAWQGLTFVGYTF.

The chain employs TRBV27 and TRBJ2-3, with TRBD2 matching over 9 bases. Losses at the gene ends were 9 bases for V and 1 base for J; bases not matched to a gene: 5. The CDR3 has 14 amino acids. Germline assignment: CDR1 MNHEY and CDR2 SMNVEV (reference sequence). DNA for the CDR3: TGTGCCAGTCAAGCGGGGGGACGCACAGATACGCAGTATTTT. Protein sequence: CASQAGGRTDTQYF.

The chain couples TRBV11-2 to TRBJ2-1; 7 bases are a match to TRBD1. Germline loops: CDR1 SGHAT, CDR2 FQNNGV. V shed 6 bases and J 1 base; nucleotides not matched to a gene: 3. The CDR3 contains 14 residues. CDR3 protein: CASSLTGSYNEQFF. CDR3 sequence (DNA): TGTGCCAGCAGTCTGACAGGGTCCTACAATGAGCAGTTCTTC.

This chain joins TRBV18 and TRBJ2-7; 10 bases match TRBD2. Germline assignment: CDR1 KGHSH and CDR2 LQKENI. J lost 4 bases, V lost 4 bases, and 10 bases had no gene match. The CDR3 loop spans 16 amino acids. The CDR3 sequence: CASSRTSGGAAYEQYF. The CDR3 DNA is TGTGCCAGCTCACGAACAAGCGGGGGGGCCGCTTACGAGCAGTACTTC.

This chain uses TRBV15 with TRBJ2-1; D is unclear. From germline, CDR1 is LNHNV and CDR2 YYDKDF (reference sequence). The CDR3 contains 13 residues. The ends were cut back, 0 bases at V and 10 bases at J, with 10 bases in the middle. CDR3 nucleotides: TGTGCCACCAGCAGAGATCTAGGATCGGAGCAGTTCTTC. Its protein is CATSRDLGSEQFF.

J is TRBJ2-7 and V is TRBV30, with 7 bases identical to TRBD2. CDR1 is GTSNPN, CDR2 SVGIG, per germline (reference sequence). Germline trimming cut 5 bases from V and 1 base from J; bases unmatched to any gene: 14. CDR3 length: 16 amino acids. The CDR3 spells CAWGKRGREVSYEQYF. CDR3 bases: TGTGCCTGGGGTAAACGGGGCCGGGAGGTTTCCTACGAGCAGTACTTC.

About this clone: At one of its ends the junction is not consistent with the germline gene, which may arise from a read error. The gene calls are TRBV4-3 and TRBJ2-6, with 8 bases identical to TRBD1. Germline V gene sequence: CDR1 LGHNA, CDR2 YSLEER. This CDR3 spans 17 amino acids. The DNA of the CDR3 is TGCGCCAGCAGCCCGGACAGGGATCCAGGTGGGGCCAACGGCCTGACTTTC. This encodes CASSPDRDPGGANGLTF.

The V gene is TRBV7-3, the J gene TRBJ1-5; the D gene is possibly TRBD1 (6 bases). Germline V CDR1 and CDR2: SGHTA, FQGTGA. The V and J ends lost 1 base and 6 bases respectively, with 13 bases between them. This CDR3 spans 15 amino acids. CDR3 bases: TGTGCCAGCAGCTTAAGGGACGTCAGGGGTCAGCCCCAGCATTTT. This codes for CASSLRDVRGQPQHF.

Comment on this clone: Its ends do not fully match the called genes, so a read error is possible. This chain connects TRBV6-5 to TRBJ2-6; 7 bases align to TRBD1. Germline loops: CDR1 MNHEY, CDR2 SVGAGI. This CDR3 is 16 amino acids long. The chain's CDR3 is CASSLTGNSGANGLTF. CDR3 DNA sequence: TGTGCCAGCAGTTTGACAGGGAACTCTGGGGCCAACGGCCTGACTTTC.

The chain carries TRBV5-5 and TRBJ2-1; 8 positions agree with TRBD1. Germline assignment: CDR1 SGHKS and CDR2 YYEKEE (reference sequence). The J segment lost 12 bases and the V segment lost 0 bases, leaving 11 bases of the junction unmatched. This CDR3 is 15 amino acids long. CDR3 nucleotides: TGTGCCAGCAGCTTGGCCATGGGGACAGGAGTAGGGCAGTTCTTC. Amino acids: CASSLAMGTGVGQFF.

This chain links TRBV7-9 with TRBJ1-2; D may be TRBD1 (6 bases). Trimming left V 1 base short and J 7 bases short, with 13 bases between. This CDR3 has 14 residues. Germline V gene sequence: CDR1 SEHNR, CDR2 FQNEAQ (reference sequence). The CDR3 DNA reads TGTGCCAGCAGCTTAGAGGCAGGGGCGACTGGCTACACCTTC. It yields the protein CASSLEAGATGYTF.

The V and J genes are TRBV7-2 and TRBJ2-1; a weak D match, TRBD2 (7 bases). CDR1 SGHTA and CDR2 FQGNSA come from the germline V gene. CDR3 length: 16 amino acids. Trimming removed 1 base at V and 6 bases at J, with 16 bases between. CDR3 loop: CASSLVTGGRSNEQFF. The CDR3 DNA is TGTGCCAGCAGCTTAGTGACGGGGGGCCGGAGCAATGAGCAGTTCTTC.

The chain employs TRBV5-6 and TRBJ2-7; 7 bases are a match to TRBD1. CDR1 and CDR2 from the germline V gene are SGHDT and YYEEEE. CDR3 length: 14 residues. V shed 4 bases and J 5 bases; nucleotides not matched to a gene: 9. CDR3 sequence (DNA): TGTGCCAGCAGCCGAGACAGGGTGGGGCACGAGCAGTACTTC. Translated: CASSRDRVGHEQYF.

In regard to this clone: The germline gene is not matched at one end of the junction; a read error may be the cause. Other DNA sequences in the same sample also yield this CDR3. The V and J genes are TRBV7-9 and TRBJ2-7; TRBD1 matches at 7 bases. Germline V CDR1 and CDR2: SEHNR, FQNEAQ (reference sequence). The length of the CDR3 is 14 residues. CDR3 sequence reads: CASAWSDRPYEQYF. As DNA, the CDR3 is TGTGCCAGCGCCTGGTCGGACAGGCCCTACGAGCAGTACTTT.

To note about this clone: One junction end disagrees with the germline gene, perhaps due to a read error. This chain joins TRBV7-9 and TRBJ1-5; TRBD1 matches at 7 bases. The CDR3 consists of 13 residues. Germline V lookup: CDR1 SEHNR, CDR2 FQNEAQ (reference sequence). The DNA of the CDR3 is TGTTCCAGCAGCCTCGACAGGGATCAGCCCCAGCATTTT. Protein product: CSSSLDRDQPQHF.

The chain couples TRBV5-1 to TRBJ1-6; the D gene is possibly TRBD1 (6 bases). Trimming took 0 bases from V and 4 from J, leaving 14 bases between them. Germline CDR1 is SGHRS and CDR2 is YFSETQ. This CDR3 is 17 amino acids long. The CDR3, as DNA: TGCGCCAGCAGCTTGGGGGGACACGCTCCTTATAATTCACCCCTCCACTTT. Protein sequence: CASSLGGHAPYNSPLHF.

The chain combines TRBV7-2 with TRBJ2-1; 7 bases are shared with TRBD1. The trim removed 7 bases at V and 6 bases at J, leaving 12 bases unmatched. This CDR3 has 15 amino acids. From germline, CDR1 is SGHTA and CDR2 FQGNSA. As DNA, the CDR3 is TGTGCCAGCACCTCGATGGGACAGACAATCAATGAGCAGTTCTTC. Amino acids: CASTSMGQTINEQFF.

This clone has just one count. The J gene is TRBJ2-3, the V gene TRBV18, with D tentatively TRBD1 (6 bases). The ends were cut back, 3 bases at V and 1 base at J, with 14 bases in the middle. Germline V gene data show CDR1 as KGHSH and CDR2 as LQKENI. CDR3 size: 16 residues. CDR3 residues: CASSPWGQQGTDTQYF. The DNA for the CDR3 is TGTGCCAGCTCACCGTGGGGGCAGCAGGGCACAGATACGCAGTATTTT.

CDR3 sequence (DNA): TGCGCCAGCAGCGAGGGAGGGGGACCGAACACCGGGGAGCTGTTTTTT. It is translated as CASSEGGGPNTGELFF. This sequence joins TRBV5-1 and TRBJ2-2; weak D call: TRBD2 (7 bases). The CDR3 is 16 amino acids. V was pared by 4 bases and J by 0 bases, with 13 bases between. Germline V CDR1 and CDR2: SGHRS, YFSETQ.